Below, 19 T cell receptor beta chains from the same sample are listed, as sequenced in a study of CD8+ T cells in alopecia areata. The study team obtained lesional scalp punch biopsies and peripheral blood from alopecia areata patients. Reverse transcription of extracted RNA yielded cDNA, which provided the sequencing template. Only in-frame clones appear in the TCRdb table, and some are missing; sequencing was by immunoSEQ multiplex PCR. The data hold roughly 16,000 clones, with roughly 60% observed a single time. The sequenced sample was skin. The receptor source for this set is a human donor with alopecia areata.

This clone showed up just once. The chain links TRBV7-6 to TRBJ2-3, with D possibly TRBD1 on 6 matching bases. CDR3 length: 14 amino acids. V lost 8 bases to trimming and J lost 0 bases, with 12 bases between them. The V gene's germline CDR1 is SGHVS and CDR2 FNYEAQ. CDR3 loop: CASVRGLSTDTQYF. In DNA form, the CDR3 reads TGTGCCAGCGTCAGGGGCCTTAGCACAGATACGCAGTATTTT. Full variable domain (remainder filled in from reference TRBV7-6 and TRBJ2-3): GAGVSQSPRYKVTKRGQDVALRCDPISGHVSLYWYRQALGQGPEFLTYFNYEAQQDKSGLPNDRFSAERPEGSISTLTIQRTEQRDSAMYRCASVRGLSTDTQYFGPGTRLTVL.

A few counts support this clone. CDR3: CASSFPDPQHF. The CDR3 DNA reads as TGTGCCAGCAGTTTCCCCGATCCCCAGCATTTT. This chain uses TRBV28 with TRBJ1-5; D is uncertain. This CDR3 has 11 residues. Germline CDR1 is MDHEN and CDR2 is SYDVKM. Trimming left V 3 bases short and J 10 bases short, with 7 bases between. Based on the CDR3 plus reference TRBV28 and TRBJ1-5, the full variable domain is DVKVTQSSRYLVKRTGEKVFLECVQDMDHENMFWYRQDPGLGLRLIYFSYDVKMKEKGDIPEGYSVSREKKERFSLILESASTNQTSMYLCASSFPDPQHFGDGTRLSIL.

The J gene is TRBJ2-1, the V gene TRBV28; no firm D call. Looked up from germline, CDR1 is MDHEN and CDR2 is SYDVKM. This CDR3 region has 13 residues. Trimming cost V 3 bases and J 7 bases, with 10 bases left between them. The CDR3 DNA sequence: TGTGCCAGCAGTTTGGGTAGCTCGAATGAGCAGTTCTTC. It translates to CASSLGSSNEQFF.

V usage is TRBV7-8 and J usage is TRBJ1-4; D is perhaps TRBD1 (6 bases). Trimming left V 4 bases short and J 0 bases short, with 9 bases between. Per the germline V gene, CDR1 is SGHVS and CDR2 is FQNEAQ. The CDR3 runs to 15 residues. The CDR3 region is CASSYRDATNEKLFF. The CDR3 coding sequence is TGTGCCAGCAGCTACAGGGATGCAACTAATGAAAAACTGTTTTTT.

This clone was seen more than once but under ten times. The CDR3 nucleotides read TGTGCCAGCAGTCGGACTAGTTCCTACGAGCAGTACTTC. This sequence encodes CASSRTSSYEQYF. V usage is TRBV6-5 and J usage is TRBJ2-7; 7 nucleotides agree with TRBD2. V shed 5 bases and J 1 base; nucleotides not matched to a gene: 2. Per germline, CDR1 MNHEY and CDR2 SVGAGI. The CDR3 contains 13 residues.

V and J are TRBV28 and TRBJ2-1; no firm D call. From germline, CDR1 is MDHEN and CDR2 SYDVKM. This CDR3 is 14 amino acids long. The germline V and J ends were trimmed by 5 bases and 4 bases, with 12 bases remaining between them. CDR3 protein: CASSKGMRYNEQFF. For the CDR3, the DNA is TGTGCCAGCAGTAAGGGAATGCGGTACAATGAGCAGTTCTTC.

This chain links TRBV7-9 with TRBJ1-1, with 10 positions matching TRBD1. Germline assignment: CDR1 SEHNR and CDR2 FQNEAQ (reference sequence). The CDR3 sequence is 14 residues long. The junction had 1 base not matched to a gene; V was cut back by 3 bases and J by 3 bases. The chain's CDR3 is CASSLTGGYTEAFF. The CDR3 nucleotides are TGTGCCAGCAGCTTGACAGGGGGCTACACTGAAGCTTTCTTT.

This chain joins TRBV29-1 and TRBJ2-1; maybe TRBD1 (5 bases). With 1 base removed from V and 4 bases from J, the gap between germline ends came to 14 bases. Germline V gene lookup returns CDR1 SQVTM and CDR2 ANQGSEA. This CDR3 is built from 15 residues. The CDR3 nucleotides read TGCAGCGTTGAAGTTTGGCAGGGTCTATACAATGAGCAGTTCTTC. It is translated as CSVEVWQGLYNEQFF.

This clone was counted a few times. DNA of the CDR3: TGCAGCGGTAAGGGACAGGCGGGGAATGAGCAGTTCTTC. Protein: CSGKGQAGNEQFF. The V call is TRBV29-1, the J call TRBJ2-1, with 8 bases lining up with TRBD1. J lost 7 bases, V lost 7 bases, and 9 bases had no gene match. Per the germline V gene, CDR1 is SQVTM and CDR2 is ANQGSEA. The CDR3 is made up of 13 amino acids.

V is TRBV4-1 and J is TRBJ2-7, with 10 bases that match TRBD1. The CDR3 has 14 amino acids. J lost 6 bases, V lost 5 bases, and 7 bases had no gene match. Germline V gene data show CDR1 as MGHRA and CDR2 as YSYEKL. Written as DNA, the CDR3 is TGCGCCAGCAGCGCCGACAGGGGGCGGTCCGAGCAGTACTTC. Residues: CASSADRGRSEQYF.

The chain carries TRBV28 and TRBJ2-2, with D unclear. Germline V gene sequence: CDR1 MDHEN, CDR2 SYDVKM. This CDR3 has 16 residues. Trimming removed 7 bases from V and 0 bases from J, with 15 bases in between. The CDR3 loop is CASKLGPKANTGELFF. The CDR3, as DNA: TGTGCCAGCAAATTAGGACCTAAGGCGAACACCGGGGAGCTGTTTTTT.

This chain links TRBV5-4 with TRBJ2-3, with 7 bases identical to TRBD2. Germline V gene lookup returns CDR1 SGHNT and CDR2 YYREEE (reference sequence). J gave up 2 bases and V 0 bases, and 6 bases lay outside the gene matches. The CDR3 runs 16 residues. This CDR3 reads CASSLVGLAVTDTQYF. The CDR3, as DNA: TGTGCCAGCAGCTTGGTAGGCCTAGCGGTCACAGATACGCAGTATTTT.

This clone appeared a single time. The J gene is TRBJ2-1, the V gene TRBV28, with D unresolved. The germline CDR1 and CDR2 sequences are MDHEN and SYDVKM. The CDR3 sequence is 13 residues long. Deletions cut 6 bases from V and 3 bases from J, with 9 bases between. CDR3 loop: CASRVALYNEQFF. DNA of the CDR3: TGTGCCAGCAGGGTGGCCCTCTACAATGAGCAGTTCTTC. The variable domain in full, completed from reference TRBV28 and TRBJ2-1, reads DVKVTQSSRYLVKRTGEKVFLECVQDMDHENMFWYRQDPGLGLRLIYFSYDVKMKEKGDIPEGYSVSREKKERFSLILESASTNQTSMYLCASRVALYNEQFFGPGTRLTVL.

V is TRBV6-5 and J is TRBJ1-2; D is possibly TRBD1 (6 bases). The CDR3 totals 15 residues. The ends were cut back, 5 bases at V and 5 bases at J, with 18 bases in the middle. Germline V lookup: CDR1 MNHEY, CDR2 SVGAGI. The CDR3 sequence is CASSPRGAGEYGYTF. The CDR3 DNA reads TGTGCCAGCAGTCCCCGGGGAGCAGGGGAGTATGGCTACACCTTC.

The J gene is TRBJ2-1, the V gene TRBV28; D remains unclear. V lost 6 bases, J lost 8 bases, and 17 bases lay in between. Germline CDR1 and CDR2: MDHEN and SYDVKM. The CDR3 has 14 amino acids. CDR3 DNA: TGTGCCAGCAGCTTCTCGCTCTCCCAGGATGAGCAGTTCTTC. It translates to CASSFSLSQDEQFF.

The rearrangement joins TRBV5-5 to TRBJ2-1, with 16 nucleotides matching TRBD2. The CDR3 loop spans 17 amino acids. The germline CDR1 and CDR2 sequences are SGHKS and YYEKEE (reference sequence). Trimming at V came to 3 bases and at J to 4 bases, leaving 4 bases not matched to a gene. CDR3 amino acids: CASSSGTSGRAYNEQFF. As DNA, the CDR3 is TGTGCCAGCAGCTCCGGGACTAGCGGGAGGGCTTACAATGAGCAGTTCTTC.

The CDR3 coding sequence is TGTGCCAGCAGTTTGCGCGGGGTCACAGATACGCAGTATTTT. Translation: CASSLRGVTDTQYF. The chain joins TRBV28 to TRBJ2-3, with D perhaps TRBD2 (6 bases). The CDR3 is 14 residues long. Per the germline V gene, CDR1 is MDHEN and CDR2 is SYDVKM. The V end lost 3 bases, the J end lost 2 bases, and 9 bases lay between the germline ends. Full variable domain (missing parts from reference TRBV28 and TRBJ2-3): DVKVTQSSRYLVKRTGEKVFLECVQDMDHENMFWYRQDPGLGLRLIYFSYDVKMKEKGDIPEGYSVSREKKERFSLILESASTNQTSMYLCASSLRGVTDTQYFGPGTRLTVL.

This chain joins TRBV6-5 and TRBJ1-2; no reliable D call. The CDR3 is 13 amino acids. Deletions cut 5 bases from V and 2 bases from J, with 9 bases between. Germline CDR1 and CDR2: MNHEY and SVGAGI. CDR3 protein: CASSESGNYGYTF. Written as DNA, the CDR3 is TGTGCCAGCAGTGAATCAGGAAACTATGGCTACACCTTC.

V usage is TRBV2 and J usage is TRBJ1-4; D remains unclear. The CDR3 is 12 residues long. CDR1 is SNHLY and CDR2 is FYNNEI in the germline V gene. V dropped 7 bases and J dropped 8 bases, with 11 bases sitting between them. The CDR3 protein is CASIPEGEKLFF. CDR3 bases: TGTGCCAGCATTCCGGAGGGCGAAAAACTGTTTTTT.